The clone carrying this T cell receptor (beta chain) was observed a handful of times. As yet, its antigen is unknown. The CDR3 spans 17 residues. V was clipped by 5 bases and J by 1 base; unmatched bases: 10. Per germline, CDR1 SGHNT and CDR2 YYREEE (reference sequence). These data are taken from a study of cytomegalovirus exposure and HLA in healthy donors. Study-wide results and limits: Presence/absence analyses rested on an assumption that sequencing depth was roughly uniform across donors. With high specificity and sensitivity, the classifier reportedly diagnosed cytomegalovirus status. TCR beta chain V- and J-gene trimming was linked, in a later analysis, to a missense variant in DCLRE1C. A previous analysis found most TCR beta V segments productive roughly 90% or roughly 30% of the time.

PCR used 60 Vbeta primers and 13 Jbeta primers. Profiled with immunoSEQ multiplex PCR; TCRdb holds only in-frame clones, not every one. In the table there are about 190,000 clones, more than 75% of which are singletons. The source is a woman younger than 30 in good health and CMV-seronegative. The genes are TRBV5-4 and TRBJ2-3; 10 bases line up with TRBD2. Sequenced: PBMCs. This CDR3 is CASSPDLAGAGTDTQYF. CDR3 DNA: TGTGCCAGCAGTCCAGATCTAGCGGGAGCGGGCACAGATACGCAGTATTTT.